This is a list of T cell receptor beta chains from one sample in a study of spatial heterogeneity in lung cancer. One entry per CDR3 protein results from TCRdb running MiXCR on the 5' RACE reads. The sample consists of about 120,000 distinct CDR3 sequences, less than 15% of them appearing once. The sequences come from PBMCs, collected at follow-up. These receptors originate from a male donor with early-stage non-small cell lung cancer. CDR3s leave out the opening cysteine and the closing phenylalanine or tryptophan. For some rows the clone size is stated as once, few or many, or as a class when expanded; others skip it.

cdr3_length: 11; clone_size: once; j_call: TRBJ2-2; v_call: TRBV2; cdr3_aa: ASKVHYTGELF
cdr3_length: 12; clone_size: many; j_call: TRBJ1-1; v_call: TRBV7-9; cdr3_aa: ASRKDRGNTEAF
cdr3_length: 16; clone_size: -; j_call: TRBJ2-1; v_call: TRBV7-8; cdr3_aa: ASSREASSTPIYNEQF
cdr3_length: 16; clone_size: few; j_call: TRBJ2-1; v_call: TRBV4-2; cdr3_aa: ASSQAGTGISSYNEQF
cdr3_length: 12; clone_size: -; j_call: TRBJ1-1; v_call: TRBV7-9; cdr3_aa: ASSFTGRYTEAF
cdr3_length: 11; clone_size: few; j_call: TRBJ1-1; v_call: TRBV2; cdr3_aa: ANRDRGSTEAF
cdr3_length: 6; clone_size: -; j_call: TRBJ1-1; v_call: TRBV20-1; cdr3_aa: SALGAF
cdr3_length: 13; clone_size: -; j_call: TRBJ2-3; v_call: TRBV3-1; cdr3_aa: ASSQGIGATDTQY
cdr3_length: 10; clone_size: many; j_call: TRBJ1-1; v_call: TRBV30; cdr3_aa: ACGSSGTEAF
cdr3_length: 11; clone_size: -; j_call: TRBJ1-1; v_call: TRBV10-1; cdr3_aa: ASRDRPNTEAF
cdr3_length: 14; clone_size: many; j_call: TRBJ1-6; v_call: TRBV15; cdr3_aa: ATSRDRSSQASPLH
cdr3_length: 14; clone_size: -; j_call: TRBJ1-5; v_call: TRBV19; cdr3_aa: ASVPRTATSNQPQH
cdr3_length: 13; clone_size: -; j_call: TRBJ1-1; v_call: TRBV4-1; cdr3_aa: ASSQVQSTNTEAF
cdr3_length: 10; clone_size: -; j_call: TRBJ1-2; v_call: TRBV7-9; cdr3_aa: ASSLGQGTST
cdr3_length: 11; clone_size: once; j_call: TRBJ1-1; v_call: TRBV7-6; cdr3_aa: ASCLAGVTEAF
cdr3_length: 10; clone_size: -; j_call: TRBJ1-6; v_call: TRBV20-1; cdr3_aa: SATDSGRPLH
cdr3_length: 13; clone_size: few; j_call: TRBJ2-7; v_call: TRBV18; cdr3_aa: ASSLQGTKTYEQY
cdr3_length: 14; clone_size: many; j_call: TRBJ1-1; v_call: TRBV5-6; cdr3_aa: ASSLAQGGMNTEAF
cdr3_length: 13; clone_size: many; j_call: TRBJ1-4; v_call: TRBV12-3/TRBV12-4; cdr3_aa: ASSAMTGLNEKLF
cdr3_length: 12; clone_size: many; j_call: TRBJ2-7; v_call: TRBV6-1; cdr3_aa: ASADQPLSYEQY
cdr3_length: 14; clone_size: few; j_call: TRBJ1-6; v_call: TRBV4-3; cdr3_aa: ASSQEFGTGVSPLH
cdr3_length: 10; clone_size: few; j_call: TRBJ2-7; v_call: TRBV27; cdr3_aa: ASCEGCHEQY
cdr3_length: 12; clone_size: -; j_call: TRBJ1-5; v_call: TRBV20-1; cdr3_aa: SARDLQGNQPQH
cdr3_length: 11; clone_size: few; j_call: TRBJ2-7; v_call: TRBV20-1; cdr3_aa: SASSDNPYEQY
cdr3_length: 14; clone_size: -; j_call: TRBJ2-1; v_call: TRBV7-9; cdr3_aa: ASSLGASSPYNEQF
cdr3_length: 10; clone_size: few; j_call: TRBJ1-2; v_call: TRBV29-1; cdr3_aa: SVDRGRFGYT
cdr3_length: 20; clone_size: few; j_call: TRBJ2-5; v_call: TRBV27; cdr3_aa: ASSFRGIAGTGSRPGQETQY
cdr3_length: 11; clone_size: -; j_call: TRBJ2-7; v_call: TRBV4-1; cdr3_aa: ASSQDRVDEQY
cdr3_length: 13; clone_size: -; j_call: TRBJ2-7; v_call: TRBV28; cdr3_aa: ASRTTGALTYEQY
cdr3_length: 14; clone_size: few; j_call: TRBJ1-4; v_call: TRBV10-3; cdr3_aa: AISERTGGVYEKLF
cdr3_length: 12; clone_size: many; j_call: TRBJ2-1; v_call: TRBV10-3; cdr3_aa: AISQRGDYNEQF
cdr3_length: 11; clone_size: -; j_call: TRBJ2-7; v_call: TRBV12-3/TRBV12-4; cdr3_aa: ASSFRGSHEQY
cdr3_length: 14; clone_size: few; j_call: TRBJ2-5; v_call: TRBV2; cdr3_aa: ASRERDRGPQETQY
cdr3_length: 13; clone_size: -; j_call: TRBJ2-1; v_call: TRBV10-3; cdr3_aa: AISQQGLGLNEQF
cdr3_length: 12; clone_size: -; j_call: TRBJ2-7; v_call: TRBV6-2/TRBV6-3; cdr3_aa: ASSYSAPTYEQY
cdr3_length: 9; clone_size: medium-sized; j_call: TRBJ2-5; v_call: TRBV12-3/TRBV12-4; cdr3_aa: ASSALGTQY
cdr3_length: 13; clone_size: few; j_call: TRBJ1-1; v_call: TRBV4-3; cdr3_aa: ASSRTGESRTEAF
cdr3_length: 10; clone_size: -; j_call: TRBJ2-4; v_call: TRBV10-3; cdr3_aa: ATAQDTNIQY
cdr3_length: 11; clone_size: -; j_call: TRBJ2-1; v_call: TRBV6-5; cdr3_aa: ASTHNRGNEQF
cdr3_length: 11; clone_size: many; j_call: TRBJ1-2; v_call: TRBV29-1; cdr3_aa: SVGGQSLGGYT
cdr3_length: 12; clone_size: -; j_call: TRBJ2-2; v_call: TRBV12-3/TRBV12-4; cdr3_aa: ASSLGGNAGELF
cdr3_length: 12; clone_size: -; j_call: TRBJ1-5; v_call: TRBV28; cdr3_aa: ASSTGISFGPQH
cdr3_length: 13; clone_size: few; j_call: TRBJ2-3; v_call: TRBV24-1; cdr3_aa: ATSDGGGLTDTQY
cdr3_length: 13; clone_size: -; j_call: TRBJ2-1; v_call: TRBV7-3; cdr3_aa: ASSPLPGSYNEQF
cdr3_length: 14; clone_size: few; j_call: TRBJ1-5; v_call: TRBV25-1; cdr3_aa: ASSDTGVGSNQPQH
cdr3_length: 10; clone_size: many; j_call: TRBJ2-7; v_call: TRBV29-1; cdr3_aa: SVTASRYEQY
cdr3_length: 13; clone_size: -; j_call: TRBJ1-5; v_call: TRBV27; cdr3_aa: ASSSRGPDREPQH
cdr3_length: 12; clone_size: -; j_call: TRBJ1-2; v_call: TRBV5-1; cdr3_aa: ASSLVVQGSGYT
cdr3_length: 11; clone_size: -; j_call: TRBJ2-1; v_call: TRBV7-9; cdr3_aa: ASSLPPRDEQF
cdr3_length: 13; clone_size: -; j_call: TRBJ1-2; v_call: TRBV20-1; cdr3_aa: SAKDIRGWGYGYT
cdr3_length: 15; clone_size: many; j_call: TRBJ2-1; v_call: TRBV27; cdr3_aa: ASSLTSGGANNNEQF
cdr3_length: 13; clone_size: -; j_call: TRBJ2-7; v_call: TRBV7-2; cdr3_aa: ASSFTGQGTYEQY
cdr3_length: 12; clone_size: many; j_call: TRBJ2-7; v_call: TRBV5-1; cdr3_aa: ASSLAGDLYEQY